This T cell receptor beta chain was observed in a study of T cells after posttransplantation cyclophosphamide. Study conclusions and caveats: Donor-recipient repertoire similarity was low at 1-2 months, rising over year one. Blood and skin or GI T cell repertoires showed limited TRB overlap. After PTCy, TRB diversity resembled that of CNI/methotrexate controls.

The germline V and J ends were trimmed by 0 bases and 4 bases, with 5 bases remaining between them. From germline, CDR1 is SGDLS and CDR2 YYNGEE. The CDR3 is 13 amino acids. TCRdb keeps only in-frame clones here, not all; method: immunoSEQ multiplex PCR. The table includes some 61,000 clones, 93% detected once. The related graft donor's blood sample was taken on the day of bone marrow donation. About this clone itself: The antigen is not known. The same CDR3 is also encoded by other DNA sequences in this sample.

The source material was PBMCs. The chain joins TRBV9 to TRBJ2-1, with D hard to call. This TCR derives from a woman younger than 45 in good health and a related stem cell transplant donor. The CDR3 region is CASSVEEYNEQFF. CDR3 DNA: TGTGCCAGCAGCGTAGAGGAGTACAATGAGCAGTTCTTC. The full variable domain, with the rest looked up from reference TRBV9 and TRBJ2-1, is DSGVTQTPKHLITATGQRVTLRCSPRSGDLSVYWYQQSLDQGLQFLIQYYNGEERAKGNILERFSAQQFPDLHSELNLSSLELGDSALYFCASSVEEYNEQFFGPGTRLTVL.